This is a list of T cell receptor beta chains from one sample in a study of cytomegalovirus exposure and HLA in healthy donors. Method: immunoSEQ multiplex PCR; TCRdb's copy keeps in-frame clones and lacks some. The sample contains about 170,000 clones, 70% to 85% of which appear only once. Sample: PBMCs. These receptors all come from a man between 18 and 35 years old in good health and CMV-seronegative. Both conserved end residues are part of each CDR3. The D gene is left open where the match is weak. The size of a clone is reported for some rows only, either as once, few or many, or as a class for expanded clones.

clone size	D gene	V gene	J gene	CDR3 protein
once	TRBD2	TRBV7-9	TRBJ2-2	CASSLLWTSGDLTGELFF
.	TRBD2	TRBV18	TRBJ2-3	CASSRLAGGKSTDTQYF
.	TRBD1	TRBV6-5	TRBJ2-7	CASSYGGTGYEQYF
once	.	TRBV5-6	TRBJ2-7	CASSLGTSIYEQYF
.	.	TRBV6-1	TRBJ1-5	CASSEASNSNQPQHF
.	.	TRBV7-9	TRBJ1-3	CASSQSGGGSGNTIYF
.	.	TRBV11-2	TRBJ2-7	CASSWRGTFYEQYF
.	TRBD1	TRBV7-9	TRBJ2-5	CASKGTGLQETQYF
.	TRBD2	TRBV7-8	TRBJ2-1	CASSPHPRLAGGIDEQFF
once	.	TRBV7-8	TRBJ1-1	CASSLGARGGTEAFF
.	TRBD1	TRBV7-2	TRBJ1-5	CASTWDRGRNQPQHF
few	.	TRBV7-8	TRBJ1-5	CASSLTGSNQPQHF
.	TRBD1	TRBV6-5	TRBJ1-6	CASSLGQGLSPLHF
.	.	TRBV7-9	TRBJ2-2	CSSSFNTGELFF
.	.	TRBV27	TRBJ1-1	CASSLRENTEAFF
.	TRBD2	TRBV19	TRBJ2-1	CASSVRTSGTYNEQFF
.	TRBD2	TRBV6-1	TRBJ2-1	CASSELRLAGGDNEQFF
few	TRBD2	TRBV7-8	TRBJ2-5	CASRSGPGTSVRETQYF
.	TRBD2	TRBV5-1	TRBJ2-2	CANPTGLVAGELFF
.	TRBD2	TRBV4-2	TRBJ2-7	CASSQDLGLAGLEQYF
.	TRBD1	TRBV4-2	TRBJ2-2	CASSAGQGVAGELFF
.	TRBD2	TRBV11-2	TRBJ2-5	CASSQVAGVLETQYF
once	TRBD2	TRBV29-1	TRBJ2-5	CSVSVGTGGETQYF
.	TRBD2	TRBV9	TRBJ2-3	CASRPTSGGTDTQYF
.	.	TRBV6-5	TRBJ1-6	CASSYRAGRSPLHF
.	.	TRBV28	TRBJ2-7	CASSLFGQGRSYEQYF